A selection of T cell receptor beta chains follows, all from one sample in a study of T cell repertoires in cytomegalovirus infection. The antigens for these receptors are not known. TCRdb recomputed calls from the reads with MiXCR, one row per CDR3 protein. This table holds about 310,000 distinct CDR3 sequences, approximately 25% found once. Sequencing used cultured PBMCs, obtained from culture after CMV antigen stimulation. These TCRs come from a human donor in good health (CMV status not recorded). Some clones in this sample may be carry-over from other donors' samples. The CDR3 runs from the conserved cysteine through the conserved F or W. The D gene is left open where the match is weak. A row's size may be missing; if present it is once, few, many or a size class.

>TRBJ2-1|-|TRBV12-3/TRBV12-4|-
CASSLDRGSANEQFF
TGTGCCAGCAGTTTAGATCGGGGGAGTGCCAATGAGCAGTTCTTC
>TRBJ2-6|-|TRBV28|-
CASSGDFLSSGANVLTF
TGTGCCAGCAGTGGGGACTTTCTGAGCTCTGGGGCCAACGTCCTGACTTTC
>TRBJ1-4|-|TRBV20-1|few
CSASERISNEKLFF
TGCAGTGCTAGCGAAAGGATATCTAATGAAAAACTGTTTTTT
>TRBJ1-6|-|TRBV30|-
CAWSRQDSPLHF
TGTGCCTGGAGTCGACAGGATTCACCCCTCCACTTT
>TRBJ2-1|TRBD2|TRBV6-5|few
CASSYSGGIYNEQFF
TGTGCCAGCAGCTATAGCGGGGGTATCTACAATGAGCAGTTCTTC
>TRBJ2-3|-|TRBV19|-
CASTDPGAENTDTQYF
TGTGCCAGTACCGACCCCGGGGCGGAGAACACAGATACGCAGTATTTT
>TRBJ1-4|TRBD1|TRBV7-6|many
CASSPTGGTVKLFF
TGTGCCAGCAGCCCCACGGGAGGGACAGTAAAACTGTTTTTT
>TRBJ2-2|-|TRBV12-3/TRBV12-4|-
CASSRVPTGELFF
TGTGCCAGCAGTCGGGTCCCCACCGGGGAGCTGTTTTTT
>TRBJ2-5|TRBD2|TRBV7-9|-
CASSVGLASETQYF
TGTGCCAGCAGTGTGGGACTAGCAAGCGAGACCCAGTACTTC
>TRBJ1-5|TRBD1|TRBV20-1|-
CSAPIRDRGGLGNQPQHF
TGCAGTGCTCCAATCCGGGACAGGGGAGGTTTGGGCAATCAGCCCCAGCATTTT
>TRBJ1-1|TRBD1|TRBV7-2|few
CASSQTGAHTEAFF
TGTGCCAGCAGCCAGACAGGGGCACACACTGAAGCTTTCTTT
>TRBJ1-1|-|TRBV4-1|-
CASSQEISGAEAFF
TGCGCCAGCAGCCAAGAGATATCGGGGGCTGAAGCTTTCTTT
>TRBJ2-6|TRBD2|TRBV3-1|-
CASSPRTSGTSGANVLTF
TGTGCCAGCAGCCCCAGGACTAGCGGGACGTCTGGGGCCAACGTCCTGACTTTC
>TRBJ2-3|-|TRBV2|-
CARGSGWRAEVDTQYF
TGTGCCAGGGGTAGCGGTTGGAGGGCCGAGGTAGATACGCAGTATTTT
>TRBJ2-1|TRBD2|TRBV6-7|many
CASSNREGRSYNEQFF
TGTGCCAGCAGTAACCGGGAGGGCCGTTCCTACAATGAGCAGTTCTTC
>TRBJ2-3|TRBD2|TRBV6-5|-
CASSYRSGSPDTQYF
TGTGCCAGCAGTTACCGAAGCGGGAGTCCGGATACGCAGTATTTT
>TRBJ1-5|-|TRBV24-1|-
CATSEGRGYQPQHF
TGTGCCACCAGTGAGGGCAGGGGATATCAGCCCCAGCATTTT
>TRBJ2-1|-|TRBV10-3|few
CAISEGRSNEQFF
TGTGCCATCAGTGAAGGGCGGTCCAATGAGCAGTTCTTC
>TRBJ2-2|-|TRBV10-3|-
CAISKTSGSNTGELFF
TGTGCCATCAGTAAGACGAGCGGGTCAAACACCGGGGAGCTGTTTTTT
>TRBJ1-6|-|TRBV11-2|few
CASSLDLGIGFYSPLHF
TGTGCCAGCAGCTTAGATCTTGGGATCGGGTTTTATTCACCCCTCCACTTT
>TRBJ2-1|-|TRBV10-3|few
CAISDSPLFGRHNEQFF
TGTGCCATCAGTGATTCCCCCCTATTCGGTCGGCACAATGAGCAGTTCTTC
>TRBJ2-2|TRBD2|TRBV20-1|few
CSARPPSGRGNTGELFF
TGCAGTGCTAGGCCCCCTAGCGGGAGGGGGAACACCGGGGAGCTGTTTTTT
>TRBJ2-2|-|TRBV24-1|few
CATSVSVGLTINTGELFF
TGTGCCACCAGTGTTAGTGTCGGACTGACAATTAACACCGGGGAGCTGTTTTTT
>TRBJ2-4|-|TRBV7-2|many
CASSFVGRGAKNIQYF
TGTGCCAGCAGCTTTGTTGGGCGCGGGGCCAAAAACATTCAGTACTTC
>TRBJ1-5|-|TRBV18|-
CASSPRVRDQPQHF
TGTGCCAGCTCACCAAGAGTCCGGGATCAGCCCCAGCATTTT
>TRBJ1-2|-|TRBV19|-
CASSIQQAPNYGYTF
TGTGCCAGTAGTATACAGCAGGCGCCTAACTATGGCTACACCTTC
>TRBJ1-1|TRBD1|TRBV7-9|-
CASSRMGQLNTEAFF
TGTGCCAGCAGCCGAATGGGACAGCTTAACACTGAAGCTTTCTTT
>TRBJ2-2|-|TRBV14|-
CASSTSSAAGELFF
TGTGCCAGCAGTACTAGTAGCGCCGCCGGGGAGCTGTTTTTT
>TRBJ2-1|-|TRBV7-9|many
CASSLARSAFLESSYNEQFF
TGTGCCAGCAGCTTAGCGAGGTCGGCGTTTCTGGAAAGCTCCTACAATGAGCAGTTCTTC
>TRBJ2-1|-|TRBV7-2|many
CASSLFPSSYNEQFF
TGTGCCAGCAGCTTATTCCCGAGCTCCTACAATGAGCAGTTCTTC
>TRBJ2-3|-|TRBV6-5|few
CASSPRTDSTDTQYF
TGTGCCAGCAGTCCCCGGACAGATAGCACAGATACGCAGTATTTT
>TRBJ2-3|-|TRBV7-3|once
CASSLEGRTQYF
TGTGCCAGCAGCTTGGAGGGGAGGACGCAGTATTTT
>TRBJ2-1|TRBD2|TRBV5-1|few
CASSLEGGPDREQFF
TGCGCCAGCAGCTTGGAGGGAGGGCCGGATCGGGAGCAGTTCTTC
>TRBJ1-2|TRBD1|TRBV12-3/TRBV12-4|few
CASRRGQGANGYTF
TGTGCCAGCAGACGAGGACAGGGGGCGAATGGCTACACCTTC
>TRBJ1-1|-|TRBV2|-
CASSESPRTGAWKAFF
TGTGCCAGCAGTGAATCCCCCCGAACGGGGGCGTGGAAAGCTTTCTTT
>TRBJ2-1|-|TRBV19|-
CASSLRAYSEQFF
TGTGCCAGTAGCCTGAGGGCCTACAGTGAGCAGTTCTTC
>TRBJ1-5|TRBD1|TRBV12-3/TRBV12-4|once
CASSGQGAGQPQHF
TGTGCCAGCTCTGGACAGGGGGCTGGTCAGCCCCAGCATTTT
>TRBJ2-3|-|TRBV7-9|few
CASSLAGRDTQYF
TGTGCCAGCAGCTTAGCGGGCCGAGATACGCAGTATTTT
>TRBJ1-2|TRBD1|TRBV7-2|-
CASSFTGGDYGYTF
TGTGCCAGCAGCTTTACAGGGGGTGACTATGGCTACACCTTC
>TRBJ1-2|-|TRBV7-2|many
CASSLVGNYGYTF
TGTGCCAGCAGCTTAGTGGGGAACTATGGCTACACCTTC
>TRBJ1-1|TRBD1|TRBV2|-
CASSELTGGLYTEAFF
TGTGCCAGCAGTGAACTGACAGGGGGCTTGTACACTGAAGCTTTCTTT
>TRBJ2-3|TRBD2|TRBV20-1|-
CSAHPPIGGRVTDTQYF
TGCAGTGCTCACCCTCCCATTGGGGGGAGGGTCACAGATACGCAGTATTTT
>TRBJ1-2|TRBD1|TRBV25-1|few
CASSAGQGDGYTF
TGTGCCAGCAGTGCGGGACAGGGCGATGGCTACACCTTC
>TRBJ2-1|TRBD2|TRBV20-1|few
CSARVRTGTSGYNEQFF
TGCAGTGCTAGAGTTCGAACCGGGACTAGCGGCTACAATGAGCAGTTCTTC
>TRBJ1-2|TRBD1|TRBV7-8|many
CASSSDGTGTFYGYTF
TGTGCCAGCAGCTCAGACGGGACAGGGACCTTCTATGGCTACACCTTC